This is a list of T cell receptor beta chains from one sample in a study of blood T cell repertoires in COVID-19. The repertoire was sequenced with immunoSEQ multiplex PCR; TCRdb's copy has only in-frame clones and lacks some. The table shows about 81,000 clones, with about 84% occurring only once. Sequencing used peripheral blood. These TCRs come from a human donor in a cohort sampled during active COVID-19. Each CDR3 is given with its conserved first and last residue. D genes are given only for firm matches. Size is omitted from some rows. Given values are once, few, many or a class for expanded clones.

j_gene,d_gene,abundance,v_gene,CDR3aa,CDR3nt
TRBJ2-7,TRBD1,medium-sized,TRBV6-5,CASTQRTGENEQYF,TGTGCCAGCACACAGCGGACAGGGGAAAACGAGCAGTACTTC
TRBJ2-3,TRBD1,few,TRBV6-4,CASSVTTGGTDTQYF,TGTGCCAGCAGTGTCACCACAGGGGGCACAGATACGCAGTATTTT
TRBJ2-3,TRBD2,-,TRBV7-2,CASSLVAAGGTDTQYF,TGTGCCAGCAGCTTAGTAGCTGCGGGGGGCACAGATACGCAGTATTTT
TRBJ2-4,-,-,TRBV7-9,CASSFRSDRNIQYF,TGTGCCAGCAGCTTTCGATCGGACAGAAACATTCAGTACTTC
TRBJ1-2,TRBD1,-,TRBV5-1,CASNTGGSYGYTF,TGCGCCAGCAACACAGGGGGAAGCTATGGCTACACCTTC
TRBJ2-5,TRBD2,-,TRBV5-5,CASSHWTRMETQYF,TGTGCCAGCAGTCATTGGACTAGGATGGAGACCCAGTACTTC
TRBJ2-2,TRBD1,-,TRBV5-1,CASSPPGTGNTGELFF,TGCGCCAGCAGCCCGCCGGGGACAGGGAACACCGGGGAGCTGTTTTTT
TRBJ1-2,-,-,TRBV5-1,CASSLDSPNYGYTF,TGCGCCAGCAGCTTGGACAGCCCTAACTATGGCTACACCTTC
TRBJ1-1,-,-,TRBV6-1,CASSEGQGRKAFF,TGTGCCAGCAGTGAGGGGCAGGGAAGAAAAGCTTTCTTT
TRBJ1-1,-,-,TRBV7-9,CASSSIPTEAFF,TGTGCCAGCAGTTCAATCCCCACTGAAGCTTTCTTT
TRBJ2-5,-,-,TRBV2,CASSDPRGGLQETQYF,TGTGCCAGCAGCGACCCAAGGGGGGGTCTCCAAGAGACCCAGTACTTC
TRBJ1-1,TRBD1,-,TRBV6-5,CASSKQGDTEAFF,TGTGCCAGCAGTAAACAGGGGGACACTGAAGCTTTCTTT
TRBJ2-1,TRBD1,-,TRBV5-1,CASSLHTGTGGAYNEQFF,TGCGCCAGCAGCTTGCACACCGGGACAGGGGGGGCCTACAATGAGCAGTTCTTC
TRBJ1-4,-,-,TRBV7-8,CASSSQGLTNEKLFF,TGTGCCAGCAGCTCGCAGGGTCTTACTAATGAAAAACTGTTTTTT
TRBJ1-3,TRBD1,once,TRBV10-3,CAISEFRTGTSGNTIYF,TGTGCCATCAGTGAGTTCCGGACAGGCACCTCTGGAAACACCATATATTTT
TRBJ1-6,TRBD1,few,TRBV15,CATSRDGGGQGLHF,TGTGCCACCAGCAGAGATGGTGGCGGACAGGGTCTCCACTTT
TRBJ2-7,TRBD1,-,TRBV19,CASSMIGGAYEQYF,TGTGCCAGTAGTATGATAGGGGGCGCGTACGAGCAGTACTTC
TRBJ2-5,-,-,TRBV7-3,CASSRYGGIETQYF,TGTGCCAGCAGCCGATATGGGGGCATAGAGACCCAGTACTTC
TRBJ2-3,-,-,TRBV4-1,CASSQGRSSEAFSTDTQYF,TGCGCCAGCAGCCAAGGAAGAAGTTCAGAAGCGTTTTCCACAGATACGCAGTATTTT
TRBJ2-3,TRBD1,-,TRBV19,CASSSRTGENTQYF,TGTGCCAGTAGTTCGCGGACAGGGGAAAATACGCAGTATTTT
TRBJ1-6,-,-,TRBV7-7,CASSLIRIQGADNSPLHF,TGTGCCAGCAGCTTAATTCGGATCCAGGGCGCGGATAATTCACCCCTCCACTTT
TRBJ2-1,TRBD1,-,TRBV24-1,CATSETQGSSSYNEQFF,TGTGCCACCAGTGAGACACAGGGGAGCAGTTCCTACAATGAGCAGTTCTTC
TRBJ2-4,-,few,TRBV6-5,CASRGEQNIQYF,TGTGCCAGTCGCGGGGAACAAAACATTCAGTACTTC
TRBJ2-5,-,-,TRBV3-1/TRBV3-2,CASSERGGGETQYF,TGTGCCAGCAGCGAAAGGGGGGGCGGGGAGACCCAGTACTTC
TRBJ2-5,TRBD1,-,TRBV28,CASSSPGQGETQYF,TGTGCCAGCAGTTCGCCAGGACAGGGGGAGACCCAGTACTTC
TRBJ2-4,-,-,TRBV12-2,CASRLGLAGGLCNIQYF,TGTGCAAGTCGCTTAGGATTAGCGGGGGGGCTTTGTAACATTCAGTACTTC
TRBJ2-1,TRBD2,-,TRBV2,CASSEQRGVGEQFF,TGTGCCAGCAGTGAACAGCGGGGGGTGGGTGAGCAGTTCTTC
TRBJ1-4,TRBD1,-,TRBV3-1/TRBV3-2,CASSQAGTGNEKLFF,TGTGCCAGCAGCCAAGCTGGGACAGGGAATGAAAAACTGTTTTTT
TRBJ2-2,-,-,TRBV28,CASIPDRTTGELFF,TGTGCCAGCATTCCGGACAGAACCACCGGGGAGCTGTTTTTT
TRBJ1-1,-,-,TRBV15,CATSRVQGGEMNTEAFF,TGTGCCACCAGCAGAGTTCAGGGAGGGGAGATGAACACTGAAGCTTTCTTT
TRBJ1-1,-,-,TRBV5-5,CASTLGTPRNTEAFF,TGTGCCAGCACCTTGGGGACTCCAAGGAACACTGAAGCTTTCTTT
TRBJ1-6,-,-,TRBV6-2/TRBV6-3,CASSYSTGFSSPLHF,TGTGCCAGCAGTTATTCTACAGGGTTTAGTTCACCCCTCCACTTT
TRBJ1-2,-,-,TRBV16,CASSQGLRRGIGGYTF,TGTGCCAGCAGCCAAGGCTTGAGACGGGGGATCGGGGGCTACACCTTC
TRBJ2-2,TRBD2,-,TRBV3-1/TRBV3-2,CASRGDYDTGELFF,TGTGCCAGCAGGGGGGACTATGACACCGGGGAGCTGTTTTTT
TRBJ2-1,TRBD1,-,TRBV11-3,CASSSGGSYNEQFF,TGTGCCAGCAGCTCAGGGGGCTCCTACAATGAGCAGTTCTTC
TRBJ1-1,-,-,TRBV5-4,CASSPLERGYTEAFF,TGTGCCAGCAGCCCCCTTGAAAGGGGTTACACTGAAGCTTTCTTT
TRBJ1-1,-,-,TRBV5-4,CASSSSGSNTEAFF,TGTGCCAGCAGCTCCTCGGGGTCGAACACTGAAGCTTTCTTT
TRBJ2-3,TRBD1,-,TRBV5-5,CASSRWTGLSTDTQYF,TGTGCCAGCAGCCGCTGGACAGGATTAAGCACAGATACGCAGTATTTT
TRBJ2-7,-,-,TRBV5-6,CASRYGTYEQYF,TGTGCCAGCAGATACGGGACCTACGAGCAGTACTTC
TRBJ1-5,-,-,TRBV6-2/TRBV6-3,CASSPLAGRNQPQHF,TGTGCCAGCAGCCCATTGGCAGGCCGAAATCAGCCCCAGCATTTT
TRBJ2-1,TRBD2,-,TRBV11-2,CASSFSGGAGNEQFF,TGTGCCAGCAGCTTTAGCGGGGGGGCCGGCAATGAGCAGTTCTTC